Below, 8 T cell receptor beta chains from the same sample are listed, as sequenced in a study of control samples from healthy donors and cancer patients. Generated by immunoSEQ multiplex PCR, the TCRdb table keeps only in-frame clones and is missing some. The sample records approximately 120,000 clones, approximately 90% being singletons. The specimen was blood. These receptors came from a woman in her fifties or sixties in good health.

This clone has only one observation. V is TRBV5-1 and J is TRBJ1-2; no firm D call. Germline V gene lookup returns CDR1 SGHRS and CDR2 YFSETQ. The V end lost 0 bases, the J end lost 3 bases, and 15 bases lay between the germline ends. This CDR3 is built from 16 residues. CDR3 region: CASSLGGSWVDYGYTF. The CDR3 DNA reads TGCGCCAGCAGCTTGGGTGGCAGCTGGGTCGACTATGGCTACACCTTC.

V usage is TRBV19 and J usage is TRBJ2-1; 10 bases align to TRBD2. Trimming cost V 7 bases and J 3 bases; bases outside gene matches: 12. CDR1 and CDR2 from the germline V gene are LNHDA and SQIVND (reference sequence). The CDR3 totals 17 residues. The CDR3 DNA reads as TGTGCCAGTACCAAATGGGCTAGCGGGAGAATCTACAATGAGCAGTTCTTC. It is translated as CASTKWASGRIYNEQFF.

The chain joins TRBV27 to TRBJ2-7; D is undetermined. Germline CDR1 is MNHEY and CDR2 is SMNVEV (reference sequence). V gave up 3 bases and J gave up 1 base, with 10 bases separating them. The CDR3 is 14 residues long. Here the CDR3 reads CASSFSSGSYEQYV. In DNA form, the CDR3 reads TGTGCCAGCAGTTTCTCGTCGGGTTCCTACGAGCAGTACGTC.

The V call is TRBV13, the J call TRBJ1-3; D is uncertain. The germline V gene has CDR1 PRHDT and CDR2 FYEKMQ (reference sequence). The CDR3 is made up of 13 amino acids. Trimming shortened V by 6 bases and J by 1 base, and 7 bases separated the two germline ends. In DNA, the CDR3 is TGTGCCAGCAGACCCTATTCTGGAAACACCATATATTTT. Its translation is CASRPYSGNTIYF.

V gene TRBV9 combines with J gene TRBJ2-7; perhaps TRBD1 as D (6 bases). V was clipped by 4 bases and J by 4 bases, with 12 bases between them. The CDR3 consists of 13 residues. Germline V gives CDR1 SGDLS, CDR2 YYNGEE. CDR3 residues: CASSPKTGYEQYF. DNA of the CDR3: TGTGCCAGCAGCCCAAAAACAGGGTACGAGCAGTACTTC.

The chain carries TRBV7-3 and TRBJ2-1; a possible D gene is TRBD1 (6 bases). Trimming removed 4 bases from V and 7 bases from J, with 11 bases in between. The CDR3 extends over 13 amino acids. Germline V gene sequence: CDR1 SGHTA, CDR2 FQGTGA. The CDR3 sequence: CASSSSGENEQFF. The CDR3 nucleotides are TGTGCCAGCAGCTCCTCAGGGGAGAATGAGCAGTTCTTC.

V gene TRBV19 combines with J gene TRBJ1-5, with D unresolved. V lost 3 bases, J lost 0 bases, and 9 bases lay in between. The V gene's germline CDR1 is LNHDA and CDR2 SQIVND (reference sequence). The CDR3 totals 15 residues. The CDR3: CASSIWGNSNQPQHF. The CDR3 DNA sequence: TGTGCCAGTAGTATTTGGGGAAATAGCAATCAGCCCCAGCATTTT.

The chain couples TRBV19 to TRBJ2-7; TRBD2 agrees at 10 bases. This CDR3 has 14 amino acids. The germline CDR1 and CDR2 sequences are LNHDA and SQIVND (reference sequence). With V trimmed by 7 bases and J by 6 bases, 9 bases remained unmatched. The CDR3 region has the DNA TGTGCCAGTACAATTTCGCTAGCGGGAGCCGAGCAGTACGTC. Its protein product is CASTISLAGAEQYV.